This T cell receptor (beta chain) appears in the sequencing data of a study of T cell responses to AZD1222 COVID-19 vaccine. Of note for this clone: The antigen remains undetermined.

Profiling relied on immunoSEQ multiplex PCR, and the TCRdb table lists in-frame clones only, not all of them. The table lists 120,000 to 150,000 clones, around 88% of them singletons. Study-wide results and limits: White British people made up most donors, females outnumbered males, and clonal diversity was possibly underestimated.

CDR1 and CDR2 from the germline V gene are SGHRS and YFSETQ. V was shortened by 0 bases and J by 3 bases, with 7 bases between the two germline ends. The CDR3 is 15 residues long. The source material was peripheral blood, sampled on day 0 of AZD1222 vaccination. The chain couples TRBV5-1 to TRBJ1-6, with D maybe TRBD1 (6 bases). This sequence was found in an adult in good health. CDR3 sequence: CASSLGGGYNSPLHF. CDR3 nucleotide sequence: TGCGCCAGCAGCTTGGGAGGGGGCTATAATTCACCCCTCCACTTT.